This section outlines one T cell receptor (beta chain) sequence together with its context. What it binds is unknown. Germline values: CDR1 KGHSH, CDR2 LQKENI. This CDR3 has 15 residues. V trimming: 6 bases; J trimming: 0 bases; junction bases outside the gene matches: 2. Measured with immunoSEQ multiplex PCR; TCRdb has only the in-frame clones, and not every one. The repertoire has more than 75,000 clones, 75% to 95% of them found once; the top ten carry approximately 0.35%. The sample is drawn from a study of graft-versus-host responses after intestinal transplantation. Study results and limitations: The highest levels of circulating GvH clones went along with early declines in HvG clones after transplant.

Sample: unstimulated CD4+ T cells sorted from spleen or lymph node cells, taken before transplant. The sequence was obtained from a human donor who was the organ donor for an intestinal transplant. The genes are TRBV18 and TRBJ2-5; TRBD2 aligns across 12 bases. CDR3 region: CASSGTSGYQETQYF. The CDR3 region has the DNA TGTGCCAGCTCGGGGACTAGCGGGTACCAAGAGACCCAGTACTTC.